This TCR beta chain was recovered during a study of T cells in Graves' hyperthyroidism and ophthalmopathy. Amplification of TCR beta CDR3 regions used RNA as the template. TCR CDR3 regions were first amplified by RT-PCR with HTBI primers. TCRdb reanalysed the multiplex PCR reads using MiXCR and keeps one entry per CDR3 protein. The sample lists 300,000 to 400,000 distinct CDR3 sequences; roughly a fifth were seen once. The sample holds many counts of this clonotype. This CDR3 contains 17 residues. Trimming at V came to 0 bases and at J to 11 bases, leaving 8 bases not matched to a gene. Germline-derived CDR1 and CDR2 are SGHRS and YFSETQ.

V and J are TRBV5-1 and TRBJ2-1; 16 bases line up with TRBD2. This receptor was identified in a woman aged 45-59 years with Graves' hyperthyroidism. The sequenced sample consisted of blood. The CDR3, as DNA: TGCGCCAGCAGCTTGGAGAACCAGGGACTAGCGGGGGGGAAGCAGTTCTTC. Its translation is CASSLENQGLAGGKQFF.